This T cell receptor (beta chain) was captured in a study of radiotherapy plus CTLA-4 blockade in lung cancer listed by TCRdb under 2018. As for the study more broadly: Objective responses occurred in approximately 19% of enrolled patients, and less than 35% achieved disease control.

Focal radiation therapy combined with CTLA-4 blockade (ipilimumab) was tested in patients with chemo-refractory metastatic non-small-cell lung cancer. As for this clone: Its recognized antigen is unknown. No clone much larger than this one lies a single base away; base qualities are absent.

What the study reported, not specific to this receptor: After treatment with radiotherapy and ipilimumab, TCR clones that came from tumors expanded in the peripheral blood. The strongest predictors of response were reported to be early dynamic shifts in blood T cell clones along with a rise in serum interferon-beta following radiation.

From a lookup of the germline V gene, CDR1 and CDR2 are SGHTA and FQGTGA. Its CDR3 holds 13 amino acids, cysteine through phenylalanine. Solely the CDR3 DNA is kept, with 39 bases framed from the first base. V was cut back by 5 bases and J by 6 bases, leaving a gap of 11 bases between them. The library came from the immunoSEQ multiplex PCR assay. What TCRdb holds here is the immuneACCESS table cut down to in-frame rearrangements. Part of the clones is not present; checked against another copy, under half of the missing clones reflect an unresolved V gene, and the others are unexplained. The sample includes approximately 40,000 clones, with about 74% observed a single time. The ten top clones hold roughly 3% of the sample.

The sample consisted of peripheral blood, taken from a patient treated with radiotherapy plus ipilimumab. This chain is built from TRBV7-3 and TRBJ2-1; the D gene is perhaps TRBD1, from 5 matching bases. This TCR came from a human donor with non-small cell lung cancer whose response to radiotherapy plus ipilimumab could not be evaluated. The DNA sequence is TGTGCCAGCAGCATAGCTCAGGGCAATGAGCAGTTCTTC. Translated, this is CASSIAQGNEQFF.